The source of this T cell receptor beta chain is a study of T cell changes during pregnancy in multiple sclerosis. This CDR3 is 13 amino acids long. Trimming shortened V by 6 bases and J by 3 bases, and 11 bases separated the two germline ends. Germline V lookup: CDR1 MNHEY, CDR2 SVGAGI. Some clones are missing from TCRdb's copy, which holds only in-frame ones; the method was immunoSEQ multiplex PCR. Here the sample spans 50,000 or so clones, around 92% being singletons. This clone has just a few counts. This chain links TRBV6-5 with TRBJ1-1, with D perhaps matching TRBD1 (6 bases). This specimen consisted of CD4+ T cells from peripheral blood mononuclear cells, obtained in the third trimester of pregnancy. This TCR was recovered from a female donor with multiple sclerosis, enrolled in a pregnancy study. The CDR3 is CASRLQGYTEAFF. CDR3 DNA sequence: TGTGCCAGCAGGCTACAGGGATACACTGAAGCTTTCTTT.